This is a list of T cell receptor beta chains from one sample in a study of CD8 T cells in ankylosing spondylitis. MiXCR, run by TCRdb on the 5' RACE reads, gives a single entry per CDR3 protein. The profile shows about 450,000 distinct CDR3 sequences, approximately 26% of them singletons. Source material: blood, either unsorted or a sorted T cell fraction (not recorded which). Source of these receptors: a male donor with ankylosing spondylitis. Each CDR3 is given with its conserved first and last residue. D genes are given only for firm matches. Size values are once, few and many counts, or a class for expanded clones, and some rows have none.

D gene	V gene	J gene	clone size	CDR3 protein	CDR3 DNA
-	TRBV18	TRBJ2-1	-	CASSPNSDGEQFF	TGTGCCAGCTCACCGAATAGCGACGGTGAGCAGTTCTTC
-	TRBV7-9	TRBJ1-6	few	CASSLNRATNSPLHF	TGTGCCAGCAGCTTAAACAGGGCTACTAATTCACCCCTCCACTTT
TRBD2	TRBV5-1	TRBJ2-1	many	CASSLPRLAGGANEQFF	TGCGCCAGCAGCTTGCCCAGACTAGCGGGAGGGGCGAATGAGCAGTTCTTC
-	TRBV11-2	TRBJ1-2	many	CASSRRSPTKGYTF	TGTGCCAGCAGCCGTCGCTCGCCAACGAAGGGCTACACCTTC
-	TRBV3-1	TRBJ2-7	few	CASSQNTAYEQYF	TGTGCCAGCAGCCAGAACACAGCCTACGAGCAGTACTTC
-	TRBV29-1	TRBJ2-1	few	CSVEVPGRYNEQFF	TGCAGCGTTGAAGTCCCGGGAAGATACAATGAGCAGTTCTTC
-	TRBV12-3/TRBV12-4	TRBJ1-4	-	CASSIHSGTEKLFF	TGTGCCAGCAGTATCCACTCTGGGACAGAAAAACTGTTTTTT
TRBD2	TRBV6-1	TRBJ2-1	-	CASSGLAGGFGEQFF	TGTGCCAGCAGTGGACTAGCGGGAGGGTTCGGTGAGCAGTTCTTC
-	TRBV5-1	TRBJ1-1	-	CASSLGTIGTEAFF	TGCGCCAGCAGCTTGGGGACCATCGGCACTGAAGCTTTCTTT
-	TRBV20-1	TRBJ1-2	few	CSANTGSRGYTF	TGCAGTGCTAATACAGGGTCTCGGGGCTACACCTTC
-	TRBV20-1	TRBJ2-7	-	CSATFRGRTYEQYF	TGCAGTGCTACATTTCGGGGAAGGACTTACGAGCAGTACTTC
-	TRBV24-1	TRBJ2-1	-	CATSDGLADYNEQFF	TGTGCCACCAGTGATGGATTAGCGGATTACAATGAGCAGTTCTTC
-	TRBV29-1	TRBJ1-2	many	CSVDRQDYGYTF	TGCAGCGTTGATCGACAGGACTATGGCTACACCTTC
-	TRBV10-3	TRBJ1-4	few	CAISRGEKLFF	TGTGCCATCAGCCGGGGTGAAAAACTGTTTTTT
TRBD1	TRBV2	TRBJ1-2	few	CASSEGHTGDGPGYTF	TGTGCCAGCAGTGAAGGGCACACAGGGGACGGTCCTGGCTACACCTTC
-	TRBV5-1	TRBJ1-4	few	CASSPQGTNEKLFF	TGCGCCAGCAGCCCCCAGGGAACTAATGAAAAACTGTTTTTT
TRBD2	TRBV4-1	TRBJ2-1	-	CASSPRTSGRASSINEQFF	TGCGCCAGCAGCCCACGGACTAGCGGGAGGGCGTCGTCGATCAATGAGCAGTTCTTC
-	TRBV29-1	TRBJ2-3	few	CSFLPGAGEGTDTQYF	TGCAGCTTCCTCCCGGGGGCAGGGGAGGGCACAGATACGCAGTATTTT
TRBD1	TRBV10-3	TRBJ1-1	few	CAIGRDRAGAEAFF	TGTGCCATCGGAAGGGACAGGGCTGGCGCTGAAGCTTTCTTT
-	TRBV20-1	TRBJ1-2	-	CSARVMEGARGYTF	TGCAGTGCTAGAGTAATGGAAGGGGCGCGGGGCTACACCTTC
TRBD2	TRBV20-1	TRBJ2-1	-	CSARGTSGRAGNEQFF	TGCAGTGCTAGAGGGACTAGCGGGAGGGCCGGGAATGAGCAGTTCTTC
-	TRBV5-1	TRBJ2-5	-	CASSLGVAEETQYF	TGCGCCAGCAGCTTGGGGGTAGCGGAAGAGACCCAGTACTTC
-	TRBV24-1	TRBJ2-3	-	CATSTRRGGTDTQYF	TGTGCCACCAGTACAAGGAGGGGGGGCACAGATACGCAGTATTTT
-	TRBV11-2	TRBJ1-1	-	CASSARIETGNTEAFF	TGTGCCAGCAGCGCCCGAATAGAGACAGGTAACACTGAAGCTTTCTTT
TRBD2	TRBV20-1	TRBJ2-3	-	CSVPGLAPDTQYF	TGCAGTGTTCCGGGACTAGCGCCGGATACGCAGTATTTT